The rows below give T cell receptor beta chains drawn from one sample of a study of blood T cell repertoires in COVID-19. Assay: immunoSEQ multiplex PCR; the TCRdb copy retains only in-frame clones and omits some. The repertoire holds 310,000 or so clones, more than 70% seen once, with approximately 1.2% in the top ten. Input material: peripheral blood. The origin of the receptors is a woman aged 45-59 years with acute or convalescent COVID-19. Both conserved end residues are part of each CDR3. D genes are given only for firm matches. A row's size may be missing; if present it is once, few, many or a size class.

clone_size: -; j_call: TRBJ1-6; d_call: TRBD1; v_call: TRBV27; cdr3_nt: TGTGCCAGCAGACCAGGACAGGGGGCTTCACCCCTCCACTTT; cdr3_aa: CASRPGQGASPLHF
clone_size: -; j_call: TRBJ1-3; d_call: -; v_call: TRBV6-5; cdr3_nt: TGTGCCAGCAGTTACCGAGGCAGTTCTGGAAACACCATATATTTT; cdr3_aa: CASSYRGSSGNTIYF
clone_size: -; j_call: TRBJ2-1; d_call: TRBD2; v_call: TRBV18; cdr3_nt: TGTGCCAGCTCACTCCAGCGGGGGTGGAATGAGCAGTTCTTC; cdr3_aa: CASSLQRGWNEQFF
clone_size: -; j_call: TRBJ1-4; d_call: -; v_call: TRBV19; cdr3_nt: TGTGCCAGTAGTCCCCGGAGTTCAACTAATGAAAAACTGTTTTTT; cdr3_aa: CASSPRSSTNEKLFF
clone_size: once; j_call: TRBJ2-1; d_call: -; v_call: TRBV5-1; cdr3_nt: TGCGCCAGCAGCCTCCTAAGCTCCTACAATGAGCAGTTCTTC; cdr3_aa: CASSLLSSYNEQFF
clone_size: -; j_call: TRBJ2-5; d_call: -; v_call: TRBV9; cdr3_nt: TGTGCCAGCAGCGTAGAGGGAGGAACCGAAGAGACCCAGTACTTC; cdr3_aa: CASSVEGGTEETQYF
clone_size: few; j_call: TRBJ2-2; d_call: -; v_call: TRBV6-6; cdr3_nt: TGTGCCAGCAGTTTCACCCAGGGATCCGGGGAGCTGTTTTTT; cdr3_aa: CASSFTQGSGELFF
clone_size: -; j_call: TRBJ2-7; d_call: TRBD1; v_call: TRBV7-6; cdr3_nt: TGTGCCAGCAGCTTATACCCTGTGGAGACAGGGAGCAACGAGCAGTACTTC; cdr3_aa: CASSLYPVETGSNEQYF
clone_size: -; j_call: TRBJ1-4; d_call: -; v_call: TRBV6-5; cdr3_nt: TGTGCCAGCAGGGCGACAGGCGGGGGGGAAAAACTGTTTTTT; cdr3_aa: CASRATGGGEKLFF
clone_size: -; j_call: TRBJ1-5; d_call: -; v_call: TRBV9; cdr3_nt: TGTGCCAGCAGCGTAGGAGGGATCAACCAGCCCCAGCATTTT; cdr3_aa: CASSVGGINQPQHF
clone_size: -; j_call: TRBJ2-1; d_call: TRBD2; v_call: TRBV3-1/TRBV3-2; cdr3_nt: TGTGCCAGCAGCCAAGTCCCGGGACTAGCGGGGGGGAGGAATGAGCAGTTCTTC; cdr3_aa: CASSQVPGLAGGRNEQFF
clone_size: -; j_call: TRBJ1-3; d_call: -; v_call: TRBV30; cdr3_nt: TGTGCCTGGGCCTTGGGGCAGGGCCACTCTGGAAACACCATATATTTT; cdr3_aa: CAWALGQGHSGNTIYF
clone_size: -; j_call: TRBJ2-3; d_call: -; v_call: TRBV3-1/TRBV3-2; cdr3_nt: TGTGCCAGCAGCCAAGACTCGACTACAGATACGCAGTATTTT; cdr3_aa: CASSQDSTTDTQYF
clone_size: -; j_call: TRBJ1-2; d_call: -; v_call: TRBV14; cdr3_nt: TGTGCCAGCAGCCAAGTTGCGCGCTATGGCTACACCTTC; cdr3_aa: CASSQVARYGYTF
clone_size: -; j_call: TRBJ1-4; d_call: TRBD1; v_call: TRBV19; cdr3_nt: TGTGCCAGTAGATCCACGCAGGGGGCTTCTAATGAAAAACTGTTTTTT; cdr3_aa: CASRSTQGASNEKLFF
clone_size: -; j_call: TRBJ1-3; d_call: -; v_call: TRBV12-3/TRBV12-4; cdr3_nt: TGTGCCAGCAGTTTGGCAGTAGGAAACACCATATATTTT; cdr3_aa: CASSLAVGNTIYF
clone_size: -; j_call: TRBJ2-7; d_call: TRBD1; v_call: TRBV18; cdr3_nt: TGTGCCAGCTCACCGGGACAGGCGAACGAGCAGTACTTC; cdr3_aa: CASSPGQANEQYF
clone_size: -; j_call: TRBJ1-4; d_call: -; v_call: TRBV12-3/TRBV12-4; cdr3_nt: TGTGCCAGCAGTTTACAGGGTGAAAAACTGTTTTTT; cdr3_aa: CASSLQGEKLFF
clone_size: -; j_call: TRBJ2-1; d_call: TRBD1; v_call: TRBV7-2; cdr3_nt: TGTGCCAGCAGCTTCGGGACAGCGGTCGGTGAGCAGTTCTTC; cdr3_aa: CASSFGTAVGEQFF
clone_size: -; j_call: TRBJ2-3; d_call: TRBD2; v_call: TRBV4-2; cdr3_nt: TGTGCCAGCAGCCAAGTGACTAGCGGGAGCACAGATACGCAGTATTTT; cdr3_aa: CASSQVTSGSTDTQYF
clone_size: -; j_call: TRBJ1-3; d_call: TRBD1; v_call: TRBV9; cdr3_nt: TGTGCCAGCAGCGTAAACAGGGGCTCTGGAAACACCATATATTTT; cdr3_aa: CASSVNRGSGNTIYF
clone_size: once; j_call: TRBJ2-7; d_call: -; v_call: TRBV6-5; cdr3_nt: TGTGCCAGCAGCTTGACACCATCCTACGAGCAGTACTTC; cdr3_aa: CASSLTPSYEQYF
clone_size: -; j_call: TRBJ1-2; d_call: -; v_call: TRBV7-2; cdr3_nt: TGTGCCAGCAGCCCCGAGCCGGCGAGGGTCGCGGGGAATGGCTACACCTTC; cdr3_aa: CASSPEPARVAGNGYTF
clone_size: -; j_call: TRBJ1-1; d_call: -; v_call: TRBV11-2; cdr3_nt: TGTGCCAGCAGCTTAAACAGGATCACTGAAGCTTTCTTT; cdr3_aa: CASSLNRITEAFF
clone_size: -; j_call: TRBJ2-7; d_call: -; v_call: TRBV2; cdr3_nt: TGTGCCAGCAGTGAAGGGGGGCTCCCAAGGTACGAGCAGTACTTC; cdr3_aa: CASSEGGLPRYEQYF
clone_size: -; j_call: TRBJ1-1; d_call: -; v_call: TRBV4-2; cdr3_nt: TGTGCCAGCAGCCAAGATCGAGGCAACACTGAAGCTTTCTTT; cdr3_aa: CASSQDRGNTEAFF
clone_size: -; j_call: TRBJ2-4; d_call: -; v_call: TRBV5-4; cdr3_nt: TGTGCCAGCAGCTACCCTGGCGGGACGGAAAAAAACATTCAGTACTTC; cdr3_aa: CASSYPGGTEKNIQYF
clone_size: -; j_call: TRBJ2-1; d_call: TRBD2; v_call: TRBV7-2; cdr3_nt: TGTGCCAGCAGCTTAGGCTTTAGCGGGAGCGGGGATGAGCAGTTCTTC; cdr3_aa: CASSLGFSGSGDEQFF
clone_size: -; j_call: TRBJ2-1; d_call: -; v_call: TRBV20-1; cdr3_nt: TGCAGTGCTAGTCGGGGTGAGCAGTTCTTC; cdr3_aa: CSASRGEQFF
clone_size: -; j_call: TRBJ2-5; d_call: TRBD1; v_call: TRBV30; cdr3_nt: TGTGCCTGGAGTGTATGGGGGACAGGGGGGCAAGAGACCCAGTACTTC; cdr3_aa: CAWSVWGTGGQETQYF
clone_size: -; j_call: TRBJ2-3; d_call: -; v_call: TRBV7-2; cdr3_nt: TGTGCCAGCAGCTTATTCCCGTCCACAGATACGCAGTATTTT; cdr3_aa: CASSLFPSTDTQYF
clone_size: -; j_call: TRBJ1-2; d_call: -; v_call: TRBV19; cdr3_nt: TGTGCCAGTAGTACCTACAGGGATGGCTACACCTTC; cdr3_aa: CASSTYRDGYTF
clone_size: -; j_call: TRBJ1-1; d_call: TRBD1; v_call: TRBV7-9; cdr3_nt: TGTGCCAGCAGCGATCCGGGACAGGGATATACTGAAGCTTTCTTT; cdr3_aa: CASSDPGQGYTEAFF
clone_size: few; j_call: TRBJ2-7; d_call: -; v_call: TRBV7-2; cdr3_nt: TGTGCCAGCAGCTTACGGGGATTCGAGCAGTACTTC; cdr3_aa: CASSLRGFEQYF
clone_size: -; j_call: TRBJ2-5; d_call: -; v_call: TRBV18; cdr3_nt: TGTGCCAGCTCACCTACAGGCGGATGGCAAGAGACCCAGTACTTC; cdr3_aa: CASSPTGGWQETQYF
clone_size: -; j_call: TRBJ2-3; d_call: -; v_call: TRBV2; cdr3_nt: TGTGCCAGCAGTGAGAAGTTTTGGCTTAACACAGATACGCAGTATTTT; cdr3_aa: CASSEKFWLNTDTQYF
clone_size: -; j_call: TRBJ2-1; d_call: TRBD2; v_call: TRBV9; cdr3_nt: TGTGCCAGCAGTCTGACTAGCGGGTACAATGAGCAGTTCTTC; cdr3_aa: CASSLTSGYNEQFF
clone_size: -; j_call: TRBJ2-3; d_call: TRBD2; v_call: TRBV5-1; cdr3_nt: TGCGCCAGCAGCCCGAGCGGGGGGGCAGATACGCAGTATTTT; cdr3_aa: CASSPSGGADTQYF
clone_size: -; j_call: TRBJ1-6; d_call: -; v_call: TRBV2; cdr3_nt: TGTGCCAGCAGTAGGGAGAATAATTCACCCCTCCACTTT; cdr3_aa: CASSRENNSPLHF
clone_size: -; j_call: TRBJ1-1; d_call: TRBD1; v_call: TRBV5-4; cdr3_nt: TGTGCCAGCAGCTACACAGGGGCGAACACTGAAGCTTTCTTT; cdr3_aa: CASSYTGANTEAFF
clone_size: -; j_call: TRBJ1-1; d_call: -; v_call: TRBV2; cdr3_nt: TGTGCCAGCAGTACATTGACACGAGTGAACACTGAAGCTTTCTTT; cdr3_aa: CASSTLTRVNTEAFF
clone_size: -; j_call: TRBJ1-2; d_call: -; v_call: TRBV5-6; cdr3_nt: TGTGCCAGCAGCCACAGGGCCCCTGGGGATGGCTACACCTTC; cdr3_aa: CASSHRAPGDGYTF
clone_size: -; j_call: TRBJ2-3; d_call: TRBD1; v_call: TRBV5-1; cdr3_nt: TGCGCCAGCAGCTTGGCGACAGGGGTGACAGATACGCAGTATTTT; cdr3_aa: CASSLATGVTDTQYF